These 2 T cell receptor beta chains were all obtained from the same sample, sequenced in a study of T cells in narcolepsy (dated by TCRdb to about 2018). Libraries came from the immunoSEQ multiplex PCR assay. TCRdb mirrors the immuneACCESS table, restricted to in-frame sequences. Some clones are absent from its copies; in checked studies, under half trace to an unresolved V gene, and the reason for the others is unknown. The sample table shows fewer than 15,000 clones, and approximately 88% are seen once. Together, the top ten hold approximately 1.8% of the sample. Source material: CD45RA- memory CD4+ T cells from PBMCs. Sample cell subset or site, as interpreted from the label and publication: memory T cells sorted ex vivo from peripheral blood. Receptors were obtained from a human donor with narcolepsy.

The chain links TRBV7-9 to TRBJ2-1, with 7 bases aligning to TRBD2. The CDR3 contains 14 residues. Germline V CDR1 and CDR2: SEHNR, FQNEAQ (reference sequence). V dropped 5 bases and J dropped 4; count of bases not matched to a gene: 5. The CDR3 DNA is TGTGCCAGCAGCAGCGGGACTCCGTACAATGAGCAGTTCTTC. Residues: CASSSGTPYNEQFF. Looking up the rest from reference TRBV7-9 and TRBJ2-1 gives the full variable domain: DTGVSQNPRHKITKRGQNVTFRCDPISEHNRLYWYRQTLGQGPEFLTYFQNEAQLEKSRLLSDRFSAERPKGSFSTLEIQRTEQGDSAMYLCASSSGTPYNEQFFGPGTRLTVL.

The chain has TRBV6-5 and TRBJ2-2; tentative D call: TRBD1 (6 bases). Trimming removed 5 bases at V and 5 bases at J, with 12 bases between. Germline V gene lookup returns CDR1 MNHEY and CDR2 SVGAGI. The CDR3 sequence is 14 residues long. CDR3 amino acids: CASSAGTKTGELFF. The CDR3 coding sequence is TGTGCCAGCAGTGCCGGGACAAAAACCGGGGAGCTGTTTTTT.